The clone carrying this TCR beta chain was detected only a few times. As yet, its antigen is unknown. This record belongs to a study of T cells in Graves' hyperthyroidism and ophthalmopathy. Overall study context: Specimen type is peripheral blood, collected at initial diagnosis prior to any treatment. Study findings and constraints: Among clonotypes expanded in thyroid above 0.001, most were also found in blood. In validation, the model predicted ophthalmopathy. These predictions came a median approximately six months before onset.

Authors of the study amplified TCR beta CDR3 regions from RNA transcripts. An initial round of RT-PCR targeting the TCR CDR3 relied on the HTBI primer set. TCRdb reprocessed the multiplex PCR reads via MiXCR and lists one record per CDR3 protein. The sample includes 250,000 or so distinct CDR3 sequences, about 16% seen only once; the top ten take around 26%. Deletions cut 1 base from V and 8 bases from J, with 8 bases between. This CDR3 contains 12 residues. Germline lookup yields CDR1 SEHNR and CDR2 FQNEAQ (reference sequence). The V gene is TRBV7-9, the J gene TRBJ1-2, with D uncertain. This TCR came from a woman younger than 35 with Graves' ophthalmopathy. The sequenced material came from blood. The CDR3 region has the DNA TGTGCCAGCAGCTTAGTTCCGGAGGGCTACACCTTC. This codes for CASSLVPEGYTF.